This TCR beta chain was documented in a study of T-cell reconstitution after alpha-beta-depleted transplantation in children. This clonotype was counted many times. The antigen remains undetermined. Unique molecular identifiers were used to barcode this TCRbeta library. Using its own MiXCR run on the PCR reads, TCRdb lists one record per CDR3 protein. In the table there are hundreds of thousands of distinct CDR3 sequences, 9.5% to 13% of which are singletons. Study-level findings and limits: Newly produced T cells mostly provided counts and TCRbeta diversity after one year, as hyperexpanded clones declined. As was reported, about two months after transplant, alpha-beta T cells came from several hundred expanded graft clones. High day-60 TCRbeta diversity in some patients came from surviving recipient T cells and thymic progenitors.

Germline CDR1 MDHEN, CDR2 SYDVKM. V lost 5 bases to trimming and J lost 0 bases; unmatched junction nucleotides: 15. The CDR3 has 18 amino acids. The sequences come from PBMCs, collected before TCRalphabeta/CD19-depleted stem cell transplant. The TCR originated in a boy in the first two years of life with acute myeloid leukemia, due to receive a stem cell transplant. V usage is TRBV28 and J usage is TRBJ2-7; 8 bases match TRBD2. CDR3 in DNA: TGTGCCAGCAGTCTACGAACCGTTACTAGCGGAGGCTCCTACGAGCAGTACTTC. This codes for CASSLRTVTSGGSYEQYF.